Following are 7 T cell receptor beta chains from one sample sequenced in a study of T cell clonotyping in hematopoietic cell transplantation. Repertoires were generated with immunoSEQ multiplex PCR, while TCRdb's copy carries only in-frame clones and drops some. Of approximately 44,000 clones in the sample, less than 85% were seen once. The time point was: recipient sample about 28 days before transplant, after cytoreduction. Sequencing used peripheral blood mononuclear cells, obtained before stem cell transplant. The receptors were sampled from a man aged 55-75 years with acute myeloid leukemia. Some clones in this sample may be carry-over from other donors' samples.

CDR3: CASSSKSSGGPNEQYF. CDR3 nucleotide sequence: TGCGCCAGCAGCTCAAAATCTAGCGGGGGACCCAACGAGCAGTACTTC. J is TRBJ2-7 and V is TRBV5-1; 10 nucleotides align to TRBD2. Germline lookup yields CDR1 SGHRS and CDR2 YFSETQ. The CDR3 covers 16 residues. The V gene end was trimmed by 3 bases and the J gene end by 5 bases; junction bases not matched to a gene: 11.

The chain carries TRBV7-2 and TRBJ2-2, with a weak D call TRBD2 (7 bases). The V gene lost 6 bases and the J gene lost 2 bases, with 16 bases spanning the gap. Per the germline V gene, CDR1 is SGHTA and CDR2 is FQGNSA. This CDR3 has 16 residues. CDR3: CASSPRGAVNTGELFF. CDR3 nucleotide sequence: TGTGCCAGCAGTCCCCGGGGGGCAGTTAACACCGGGGAGCTGTTTTTT.

This chain links TRBV29-1 with TRBJ1-1; D remains ambiguous. CDR1 is SQVTM, CDR2 ANQGSEA, per germline. Trimming left V 6 bases short and J 3 bases short, with 14 bases between. The length of the CDR3 is 13 residues. The CDR3 sequence is CSVVLNRDTEAFF. The CDR3 DNA follows: TGCAGCGTGGTTCTTAACCGGGACACTGAAGCTTTCTTT.

The count of this clone is one. J is TRBJ1-2 and V is TRBV7-8, with TRBD1 matching 8 bases. The CDR3 is made up of 15 amino acids. The V gene's germline CDR1 is SGHVS and CDR2 FQNEAQ. After removal of 4 bases from V and 3 bases from J, the junction contained 7 bases not matched to a gene. For the CDR3, the DNA is TGTGCCAGCAGCTCGCTGACAGGGGAGGACTATGGCTACACCTTC. This sequence encodes CASSSLTGEDYGYTF.

V gene TRBV29-1 combines with J gene TRBJ1-1, with a possible D match to TRBD1 (6 bases). CDR1 and CDR2 (germline): SQVTM, ANQGSEA. The V end was cut by 0 bases, the J end by 1 base, with 9 bases between. This CDR3 region has 14 residues. CDR3 in amino acids: CSVEDLTGNTEAFF. CDR3 bases: TGCAGCGTTGAAGATTTGACAGGGAACACTGAAGCTTTCTTT.

This clone was seen a single time. The chain has TRBV19 and TRBJ1-5, with 11 bases aligning to TRBD1. The CDR3 is 16 amino acids. Trimming cost V 6 bases and J 6 bases; bases outside gene matches: 10. From germline, CDR1 is LNHDA and CDR2 SQIVND (reference sequence). CDR3: CASSTSRTGGLQPQHF. The DNA for the CDR3 is TGTGCCAGTAGCACCTCGAGGACAGGGGGCCTTCAGCCCCAGCATTTT.

The rearrangement uses TRBV5-4 and TRBJ2-3; TRBD1 agrees at 9 bases. Looked up from germline, CDR1 is SGHNT and CDR2 is YYREEE (reference sequence). The CDR3 extends over 17 amino acids. V shed 4 bases, J shed 4 bases, and the junction held 13 bases outside the gene matches. As DNA, the CDR3 is TGTGCCAGCAGCGAATACGGGACAGGGATGTACGCAGATACGCAGTATTTT. It translates to CASSEYGTGMYADTQYF. The variable domain in full, completed from reference TRBV5-4 and TRBJ2-3, reads ETGVTQSPTHLIKTRGQQVTLRCSSQSGHNTVSWYQQALGQGPQFIFQYYREEENGRGNFPPRFSGLQFPNYSSELNVNALELDDSALYLCASSEYGTGMYADTQYFGPGTRLTVL.